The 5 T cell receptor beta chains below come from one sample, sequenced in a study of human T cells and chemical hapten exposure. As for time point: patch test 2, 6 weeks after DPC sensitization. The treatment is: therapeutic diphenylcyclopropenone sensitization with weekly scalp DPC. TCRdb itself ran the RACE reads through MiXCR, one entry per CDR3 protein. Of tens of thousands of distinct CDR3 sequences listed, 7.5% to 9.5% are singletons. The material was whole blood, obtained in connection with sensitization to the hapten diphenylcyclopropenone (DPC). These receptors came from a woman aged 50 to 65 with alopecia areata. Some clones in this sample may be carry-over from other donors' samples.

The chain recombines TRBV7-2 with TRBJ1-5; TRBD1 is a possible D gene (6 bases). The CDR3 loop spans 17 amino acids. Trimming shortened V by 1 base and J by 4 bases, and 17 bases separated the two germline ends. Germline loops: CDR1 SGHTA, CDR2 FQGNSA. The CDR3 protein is CASSLGGGFYKNQPQHF. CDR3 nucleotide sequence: TGTGCCAGCAGCTTAGGAGGGGGATTTTATAAGAATCAGCCCCAGCATTTT.

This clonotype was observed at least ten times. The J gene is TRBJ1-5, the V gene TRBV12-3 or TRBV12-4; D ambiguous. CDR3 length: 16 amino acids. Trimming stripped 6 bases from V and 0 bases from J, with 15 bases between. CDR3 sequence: CASRPGRGYSNQPQHF. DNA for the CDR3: TGTGCCAGCAGACCGGGCAGAGGATATAGCAATCAGCCCCAGCATTTT.

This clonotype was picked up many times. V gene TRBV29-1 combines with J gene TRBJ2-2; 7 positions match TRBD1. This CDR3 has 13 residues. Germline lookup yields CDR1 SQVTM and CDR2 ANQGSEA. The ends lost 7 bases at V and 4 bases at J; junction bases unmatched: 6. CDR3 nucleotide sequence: TGCAGCGGTGGGGACAGATCCACCGGGGAGCTGTTTTTT. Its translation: CSGGDRSTGELFF.

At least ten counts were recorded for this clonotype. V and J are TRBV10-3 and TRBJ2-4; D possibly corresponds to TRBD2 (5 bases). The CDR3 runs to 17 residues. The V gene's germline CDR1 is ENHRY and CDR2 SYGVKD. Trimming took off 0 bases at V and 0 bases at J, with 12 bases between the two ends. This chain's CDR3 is CAISESASGLAKNIQYF. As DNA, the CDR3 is TGTGCCATCAGTGAGTCGGCGAGCGGATTAGCCAAAAACATTCAGTACTTC.

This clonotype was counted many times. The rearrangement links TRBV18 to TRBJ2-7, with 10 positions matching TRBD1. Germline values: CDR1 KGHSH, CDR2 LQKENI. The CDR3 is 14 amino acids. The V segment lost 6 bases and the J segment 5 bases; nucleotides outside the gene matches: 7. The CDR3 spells CASSSDRGAHEQYF. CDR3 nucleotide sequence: TGTGCCAGCTCCTCGGACAGGGGGGCCCACGAGCAGTACTTC.